This passage covers 8 T cell receptor beta chains from one sample sequenced in a study of blood T cell repertoires in COVID-19. Here immunoSEQ multiplex PCR was the method, and the copy in TCRdb shows in-frame clones only, minus some. The top ten clones hold 0.75% to 0.9% of a sample with fewer than 300,000 clones, around nine tenths of them seen once. Material for sequencing was peripheral blood. Receptors were obtained from a young man with acute or convalescent COVID-19.

This clone was counted a single time. The V gene is TRBV30, the J gene TRBJ2-6; D is uncertain. The length of the CDR3 is 12 residues. V gave up 4 bases and J gave up 1 base, with 2 bases separating them. Looked up from germline, CDR1 is GTSNPN and CDR2 is SVGIG (reference sequence). The chain's CDR3 is CAWTSGANVLTF. The CDR3 bases are TGTGCCTGGACGTCTGGGGCCAACGTCCTGACTTTC.

This sequence joins TRBV29-1 and TRBJ2-3; weak D call: TRBD2 (5 bases). Per germline, CDR1 SQVTM and CDR2 ANQGSEA. The CDR3 has 11 residues. Trimming removed 6 bases from V and 2 bases from J, with 6 bases in between. The CDR3, as DNA: TGCAGCGTGGACTCCACAGATACGCAGTATTTT. The encoded protein is CSVDSTDTQYF.

The chain uses TRBV3-1 (or the pseudogene TRBV3-2) and TRBJ1-2, with a weak D call TRBD1 (5 bases). The germline CDR1 and CDR2 sequences are LGHDT and YNNKEL (reference sequence). V was clipped by 2 bases and J by 6 bases, with 13 bases between them. The CDR3 is 14 amino acids. CDR3 DNA: TGTGCCAGCAGCCAACCGGGGGAGAAGAATGGCTACACCTTC. It yields the protein CASSQPGEKNGYTF.

This chain uses TRBV12-3 or TRBV12-4 with TRBJ2-7; 8 bases match TRBD2. There are 12 residues in the CDR3. The V segment lost 2 bases and the J segment 12 bases; nucleotides outside the gene matches: 6. The CDR3 region is CASSLTSGTLYF. The CDR3 DNA sequence: TGTGCCAGCAGTTTAACTAGCGGAACCTTGTACTTC.

The J gene is TRBJ2-2, the V gene TRBV28, with a weak D call TRBD1 (5 bases). Germline CDR1 and CDR2: MDHEN and SYDVKM. V lost 1 base and J 6 bases, leaving 6 bases between the germline ends. This CDR3 comprises 13 residues. The CDR3 DNA is TGTGCCAGCAGTTTATCAGGGTCCGGGGAGCTGTTTTTT. It codes for CASSLSGSGELFF. Complete variable domain (other parts from reference TRBV28 and TRBJ2-2): DVKVTQSSRYLVKRTGEKVFLECVQDMDHENMFWYRQDPGLGLRLIYFSYDVKMKEKGDIPEGYSVSREKKERFSLILESASTNQTSMYLCASSLSGSGELFFGEGSRLTVL.

The CDR3 loop is CASSVGPGGQPQHF. The DNA of the CDR3 is TGTGCCAGCAGCGTAGGTCCAGGGGGACAGCCCCAGCATTTT. V and J are TRBV9 and TRBJ1-5; TRBD1 matches 7 bases. Germline CDR1 and CDR2: SGDLS and YYNGEE. After removal of 0 bases from V and 7 bases from J, the junction contained 4 bases not matched to a gene. This CDR3 is built from 14 residues.

DNA of the CDR3: TGTGCCAGCAGCTTAGATCCAGAGGGCTGCGGCTGTGAAAAACTGTTTTTT. It translates to CASSLDPEGCGCEKLFF. V and J are TRBV11-3 and TRBJ1-4; no clear D. The CDR3 length is 17 residues. Trimming stripped 0 bases from V and 7 bases from J, with 18 bases between. CDR1 is SGHNT, CDR2 YENEEA, per germline.

This clone was counted once. The chain combines TRBV10-3 with TRBJ1-5; D ambiguous. V was pared by 2 bases and J by 3 bases, with 8 bases between. CDR1 is ENHRY, CDR2 SYGVKD, per germline. This CDR3 is 14 amino acids long. CDR3 amino acids: CAISEARDNQPQHF. For the CDR3, the DNA is TGTGCCATCAGTGAGGCCCGGGACAATCAGCCCCAGCATTTT.